This entry lists 32 T cell receptor beta chains sequenced from one sample in a study of blood T cell repertoires in COVID-19. Method: immunoSEQ multiplex PCR; TCRdb's copy keeps in-frame clones and lacks some. The table has roughly 90,000 clones, more than 80% seen once. Sequencing input: peripheral blood. All receptors come from a woman between 70 and 85 years old with acute or convalescent COVID-19.

The chain uses TRBV28 and TRBJ1-5; D call uncertain. V was cut by 1 base and J by 6 bases, with 10 bases left in between. Germline loops: CDR1 MDHEN, CDR2 SYDVKM. CDR3 length: 14 amino acids. In nucleotides, the CDR3 is TGTGCCAGCAGTTTATCGGCAGCGGGTCAGCCCCAGCATTTT. It specifies CASSLSAAGQPQHF.

This sequence joins TRBV21-1 and TRBJ2-4; the table's D call, TRBD1, was not checked against the DNA. TRBV21-1 is shown as a pseudogene. The CDR3 consists of 17 residues. CDR3 sequence reads: CASSKTQSGWTKNIQYF. The CDR3 DNA follows: TGTGCCAGCAGCAAAACTCAGTCAGGGTGGACCAAAAACATTCAGTACTTC.

This chain connects TRBV7-2 to TRBJ2-3, with TRBD2 identical over 7 bases. The CDR3 length is 15 residues. Germline CDR1 reads SGHTA; CDR2 reads FQGNSA. Germline trimming cut 5 bases from V and 7 bases from J; bases unmatched to any gene: 12. The CDR3 sequence is CASSHLRDYLYTQYF. The CDR3, as DNA: TGTGCCAGCAGCCACCTCCGGGACTACCTTTATACGCAGTATTTT.

The rearrangement uses TRBV3-1 (or the pseudogene TRBV3-2) and TRBJ1-2; D is unclear. From germline, CDR1 is LGHDT and CDR2 YNNKEL (reference sequence). The CDR3 contains 13 residues. V was clipped by 0 bases and J by 6 bases, with 8 bases between them. DNA of the CDR3: TGTGCCAGCAGCCAAGATAGGCGGGATGGCTACACCTTC. It specifies CASSQDRRDGYTF.

DNA for the CDR3: TGTGCCAGCAGTGAAGGTAGCGGGAGGACCTACGAGCAGTACTTC. This encodes CASSEGSGRTYEQYF. V and J are TRBV6-1 and TRBJ2-7, with TRBD2 matching 10 bases. Germline V CDR1 and CDR2: MNHNS, SASEGT. This CDR3 is 15 amino acids long. Losses at the gene ends were 1 base for V and 2 bases for J; bases not matched to a gene: 2.

The V and J genes are TRBV7-3 and TRBJ1-1, with no clear D. The CDR3 is 14 residues long. The germline gives CDR1 SGHTA, CDR2 FQGTGA. Trimming took 3 bases from V and 3 from J, leaving 11 bases between them. CDR3 loop: CASSFLADDTEAFF. Here the CDR3 DNA reads TGTGCCAGCAGCTTTTTGGCAGATGACACTGAAGCTTTCTTT.

This clone was found once. The V and J genes are TRBV5-4 and TRBJ2-1, with D tentatively TRBD2 (6 bases). The germline V and J ends were trimmed by 0 bases and 5 bases, with 9 bases remaining between them. The CDR3 length is 14 residues. Germline V lookup: CDR1 SGHNT, CDR2 YYREEE (reference sequence). The CDR3 region is CASSLVAGHNEQFF. CDR3 DNA sequence: TGTGCCAGCAGCTTGGTGGCGGGACACAATGAGCAGTTCTTC.

The rearrangement joins TRBV28 to TRBJ2-7, with 8 nucleotides matching TRBD1. In germline, CDR1 is MDHEN, CDR2 SYDVKM. V lost 5 bases, J lost 6 bases, and 9 bases stayed unmatched. This CDR3 comprises 14 residues. The CDR3 sequence: CASSPGQAPFEQYF. DNA for the CDR3: TGTGCCAGCAGTCCGGGACAGGCTCCTTTCGAGCAGTACTTC.

The table lists this clone with a few counts. The rearrangement links TRBV28 to TRBJ1-5, with a possible D match to TRBD1 (6 bases). Germline-derived CDR1 and CDR2 are MDHEN and SYDVKM. Trimming removed 5 bases from V and 3 bases from J, with 17 bases in between. CDR3 length: 16 amino acids. CDR3 in amino acids: CASSPGSGHLNQPQHF. CDR3 DNA sequence: TGTGCCAGCAGTCCAGGATCGGGACACCTCAATCAGCCCCAGCATTTT. Full variable domain (remainder filled in from reference TRBV28 and TRBJ1-5): DVKVTQSSRYLVKRTGEKVFLECVQDMDHENMFWYRQDPGLGLRLIYFSYDVKMKEKGDIPEGYSVSREKKERFSLILESASTNQTSMYLCASSPGSGHLNQPQHFGDGTRLSIL.

The V call is TRBV7-9, the J call TRBJ1-1; TRBD1 aligns across 11 bases. The CDR3 totals 16 residues. Looked up from germline, CDR1 is SEHNR and CDR2 is FQNEAQ (reference sequence). V gave up 6 bases and J gave up 0 bases; unmatched junction bases: 6. The CDR3 DNA reads TGTGCCAGCAGTCGGACAGGGGGCTGGATGAACACTGAAGCTTTCTTT. Its translation is CASSRTGGWMNTEAFF.

CDR3 residues: CSAYPLVLDGTEAFF. Written as DNA, the CDR3 is TGCAGCGCTTATCCTCTGGTTCTAGATGGCACTGAAGCTTTCTTT. The chain links TRBV29-1 to TRBJ1-1, with D hard to call. Trimming took off 7 bases at V and 4 bases at J, with 22 bases between the two ends. CDR3 size: 15 residues. In germline, CDR1 is SQVTM, CDR2 ANQGSEA.

As concerns this clone: The junction shows a germline mismatch at one end, possibly a read error. This chain uses TRBV14 with TRBJ1-2; D possibly corresponds to TRBD1 (6 bases). Germline values: CDR1 SGHDN, CDR2 FVKESK. CDR3 length: 11 residues. CDR3: CASSGNRDTFF. The CDR3 nucleotides are TGTGCCAGCAGCGGGAACAGGGACACCTTCTTC.

V gene TRBV2 combines with J gene TRBJ2-6; TRBD1 agrees at 12 bases. Germline trimming cut 4 bases from V and 3 bases from J; bases unmatched to any gene: 10. CDR3 length: 19 amino acids. Germline-derived CDR1 and CDR2 are SNHLY and FYNNEI. The CDR3 sequence: CASSAPLGTGGFGANVLTF. The DNA of the CDR3 is TGTGCCAGCAGTGCTCCCCTCGGGACAGGGGGCTTTGGGGCCAACGTCCTGACTTTC.

The chain combines TRBV11-2 with TRBJ2-7, with unresolved D. This CDR3 region has 13 residues. Trimming took off 0 bases at V and 0 bases at J, with 3 bases between the two ends. CDR1 is SGHAT, CDR2 FQNNGV, per germline. In DNA form, the CDR3 reads TGTGCCAGCAGCTTAGACAGCTCCTACGAGCAGTACTTC. Translation: CASSLDSSYEQYF.

This clone was seen once. The chain has TRBV7-2 and TRBJ1-1, with TRBD1 matching 8 bases. The J segment lost 5 bases and the V segment lost 5 bases, leaving 16 bases of the junction unmatched. CDR3 length: 17 residues. CDR1 is SGHTA and CDR2 is FQGNSA in the germline V gene. CDR3 nucleotide sequence: TGTGCCAGCAGCCCCAGGGGGCGCGGGTGGAGGGGAACTGAAGCTTTCTTT. It specifies CASSPRGRGWRGTEAFF.

CDR3 DNA: TGTGCCAGCAGCCCCGGGGGGACGGTAAATGAGCAGTTCTTC. Translated, it gives CASSPGGTVNEQFF. The chain links TRBV4-2 to TRBJ2-1, with 7 bases fitting TRBD2. After removal of 4 bases from V and 7 bases from J, the junction contained 7 bases not matched to a gene. The germline V gene has CDR1 LGHNA and CDR2 YNFKEQ. The CDR3 covers 14 residues.

This clone was picked up one time. The chain's CDR3 is CASSRVSQGNEQYF. In DNA, the CDR3 is TGTGCCAGCTCACGTGTGTCCCAGGGGAACGAGCAGTACTTC. This rearrangement joins TRBV18 to TRBJ2-7, with D perhaps TRBD1 (6 bases). The CDR3 loop spans 14 amino acids. V shed 4 bases and J shed 5 bases, with 15 bases lying between them. CDR1 is KGHSH, CDR2 LQKENI, per germline.

V and J are TRBV4-2 and TRBJ1-1; 8 bases are a match to TRBD1. CDR3 length: 17 amino acids. The junction had 11 bases not matched to a gene; V was cut back by 5 bases and J by 0 bases. The germline gives CDR1 LGHNA, CDR2 YNFKEQ. The CDR3 loop reads CASSDDRGKGMNTEAFF. DNA of the CDR3: TGTGCCAGCAGCGATGACAGGGGAAAGGGGATGAACACTGAAGCTTTCTTT.

V is TRBV3-1 (or the pseudogene TRBV3-2) and J is TRBJ2-1; 12 bases map to TRBD2. V lost 8 bases, J lost 5 bases, and 4 bases stayed unmatched. Germline lookup yields CDR1 LGHDT and CDR2 YNNKEL (reference sequence). The CDR3 has 14 amino acids. In DNA form, the CDR3 reads TGTGCCAGCGAGCTAGCGGGGGGGGACAATGAGCAGTTCTTC. Encoded protein: CASELAGGDNEQFF.

This clone was counted a single time. V gene TRBV6-5 combines with J gene TRBJ1-6, with 10 positions matching TRBD1. This CDR3 contains 14 residues. Germline lookup yields CDR1 MNHEY and CDR2 SVGAGI. The junction had 3 bases not matched to a gene; V was cut back by 4 bases and J by 9 bases. In nucleotides, the CDR3 is TGTGCCAGCAGTTTGGACAGGGGGGGTTCACCCCTCCACTTT. Protein: CASSLDRGGSPLHF.

The chain uses TRBV21-1 and TRBJ2-7; the listed D gene, TRBD2, was not tested against the DNA. TRBV21-1 counts as a pseudogene. The CDR3 has 15 amino acids. The chain's CDR3 is CASSKTTSGSYEQYF. The CDR3 coding sequence is TGTGCCAGCAGCAAAACGACTAGCGGCTCCTACGAGCAGTACTTC.

The chain combines TRBV10-3 with TRBJ2-7, with 8 bases identical to TRBD2. V gave up 3 bases and J gave up 4 bases; unmatched junction bases: 8. Germline assignment: CDR1 ENHRY and CDR2 SYGVKD. The CDR3 runs 15 residues. This chain's CDR3 is CAISDIAGIKYEQYF. For the CDR3, the DNA is TGTGCCATCAGTGATATAGCGGGAATTAAGTACGAGCAGTACTTC.

The rearrangement uses TRBV7-3 and TRBJ1-1; 10 bases map to TRBD1. V gave up 5 bases and J gave up 4 bases; unmatched junction bases: 7. Germline V CDR1 and CDR2: SGHTA, FQGTGA. The length of the CDR3 is 15 residues. The CDR3 protein is CASSLKTGGGTEAFF. CDR3 coding DNA: TGTGCCAGCAGCCTTAAGACAGGGGGCGGCACTGAAGCTTTCTTT. The full variable domain, rest sourced from reference TRBV7-3 and TRBJ1-1, is GAGVSQTPSNKVTEKGKYVELRCDPISGHTALYWYRQSLGQGPEFLIYFQGTGAADDSGLPNDRFFAVRPEGSVSTLKIQRTERGDSAVYLCASSLKTGGGTEAFFGQGTRLTVV.

The table lists this clone with a few counts. The CDR3 DNA sequence: TGTGCCAGCAGAGCCGGGACTAGTAAGTACGAGCAGTACTTC. Translating it yields CASRAGTSKYEQYF. This rearrangement joins TRBV2 to TRBJ2-7; 8 nucleotides match TRBD2. The ends lost 6 bases at V and 4 bases at J; junction bases unmatched: 8. The germline CDR1 and CDR2 sequences are SNHLY and FYNNEI. The CDR3 sequence is 14 residues long.

V gene TRBV7-8 combines with J gene TRBJ2-1, with 12 bases aligning to TRBD1. The V segment lost 4 bases and the J segment 8 bases; nucleotides outside the gene matches: 6. Germline lookup yields CDR1 SGHVS and CDR2 FQNEAQ. The CDR3 is made up of 15 amino acids. This CDR3 is CASSSGTGGNYEQFF. The CDR3 DNA follows: TGTGCCAGCAGCTCCGGGACAGGGGGCAACTATGAGCAGTTCTTC.

V gene TRBV11-1 combines with J gene TRBJ2-1; 8 nucleotides line up with TRBD1. The CDR3 sequence is 15 residues long. The V gene's germline CDR1 is SGHAT and CDR2 FQDESV (reference sequence). Trimming removed 1 base from V and 7 bases from J; junction bases left unmatched: 6. The CDR3 DNA reads as TGTGCCAGCAGCTTAGAGGACAGGGTCTTGAATGAGCAGTTCTTC. Its translation: CASSLEDRVLNEQFF.

The table lists this clone with a count of one. The V gene is TRBV7-2, the J gene TRBJ2-7; weak D call: TRBD2 (5 bases). CDR1 and CDR2 from the germline V gene are SGHTA and FQGNSA. V lost 0 bases to trimming and J lost 0 bases, with 9 bases between them. The CDR3 runs to 15 residues. CDR3 sequence: CASSLAVGSSYEQYF. The CDR3, as DNA: TGTGCCAGCAGCTTAGCGGTGGGGAGCTCCTACGAGCAGTACTTC. Full variable domain (rest looked up from reference TRBV7-2 and TRBJ2-7): GAGVSQSPSNKVTEKGKDVELRCDPISGHTALYWYRQSLGQGLEFLIYFQGNSAPDKSGLPSDRFSAERTGGSVSTLTIQRTQQEDSAVYLCASSLAVGSSYEQYFGPGTRLTVT.

This chain links TRBV6-6 with TRBJ1-1; no reliable D call. The CDR3 has 14 residues. The germline V gene has CDR1 MNHNY and CDR2 SVGAGI (reference sequence). The V end was cut by 2 bases, the J end by 5 bases, with 12 bases between. CDR3 sequence (DNA): TGTGCCAGCAGTTACCTGGGTTCGGGGACTGAAGCTTTCTTT. Residues: CASSYLGSGTEAFF.

J is TRBJ1-6 and V is TRBV23-1; no firm D call. TRBV23-1 is an open reading frame, and its role is uncertain. V was cut by 3 bases and J by 6 bases, with 9 bases left in between. This CDR3 region has 14 residues. CDR3 bases: TGCGCCAGCAGTCATTCCCCGGGTAATTCACCCCTCCACTTT. As protein: CASSHSPGNSPLHF.

The chain combines TRBV24-1 with TRBJ1-2, with D possibly TRBD1 on 6 matching bases. Germline V CDR1 and CDR2: KGHDR, SFDVKD. The CDR3 has 14 amino acids. With 5 bases removed from V and 5 bases from J, the gap between germline ends came to 14 bases. CDR3 loop: CATSGRGIGYGYTF. CDR3 nucleotides: TGTGCCACCAGTGGTAGGGGGATCGGTTATGGCTACACCTTC.

V usage is TRBV30 and J usage is TRBJ2-3, with TRBD2 matching 8 bases. Germline CDR1 and CDR2: GTSNPN and SVGIG (reference sequence). Trimming at V came to 0 bases and at J to 2 bases, leaving 1 base not matched to a gene. The CDR3 runs to 14 residues. The chain's CDR3 is CAWSVGRATDTQYF. CDR3 coding DNA: TGTGCCTGGAGTGTCGGGAGGGCCACAGATACGCAGTATTTT.

The rearrangement joins TRBV6-5 to TRBJ2-1; a weak D match, TRBD2 (6 bases). Trimming left V 8 bases short and J 5 bases short, with 13 bases between. Germline V gene data show CDR1 as MNHEY and CDR2 as SVGAGI. CDR3 length equals 13 residues. CDR3 region: CASGGTVHNEQFF. CDR3 sequence (DNA): TGTGCCAGCGGGGGGACGGTACACAATGAGCAGTTCTTC.